This record concerns one T cell receptor (beta chain) sequence. Its specificity is not known. The data stem from a study of shared clonotypes between healthy human individuals. General study results and limits: With four donors compared, roughly 5% of naive CD4 clonotypes were shared. Estimated richness values were generally larger in naive subsets than in memory subsets.

Naive-designated CD8 cells lacked CD45RO, were positively enriched for CCR7, and omitted terminally differentiated effector memory CD45RA+ cells. How the authors handled the data: Filtering of immunoSEQ junctional sequences could not match full-length read filtering. Libraries were prepared by immunoSEQ multiplex PCR; TCRdb keeps only in-frame clonotypes and omits some of them. The D gene and trimming were derived from the DNA, and the V and J assignments and clone size from that table. The sample lists around 2.1 million clones, approximately 94% occurring once. Material for sequencing was naive CD8+ T cells from PBMCs. The TCR comes from a man aged 18 to 29 in good health. Some clones in this sample may be carry-over from other donors' samples.

The CDR3 spells CASSELPVQETQYF. CDR3 nucleotides: TGTGCCAGCAGTGAATTACCGGTCCAAGAGACCCAGTACTTC. The V and J genes are TRBV6-4 and TRBJ2-5; D uncertain. Germline V gene lookup returns CDR1 MRHNA and CDR2 SNTAGT. Trimming shortened V by 3 bases and J by 1 base, and 9 bases separated the two germline ends. This CDR3 spans 14 amino acids.